This is a list of T cell receptor beta chains from one sample in a study of identical twins. One entry per CDR3 protein results from TCRdb running MiXCR on the 5' RACE reads. Of more than 400,000 distinct CDR3 sequences listed, roughly 15% are singletons. This sample was shared with a second study, whose subject was yellow fever vaccine responses in identical twins.

Sequencing used CD4+ T cells sorted from blood. These receptors were obtained from a young woman in good health. CDR3s include the opening cysteine and the closing phenylalanine or tryptophan. The order of the fields is clone size, V gene, J gene, D gene, CDR3 protein, CDR3 DNA. D genes are given only for firm matches. Only some rows state a clone size, as once, few, many or a class for expanded clones.

size: few
V: TRBV19
J: TRBJ2-3
D: -
CDR3: CASSHRDRLDTQYF
DNA: TGTGCCAGTAGTCACCGTGACAGGCTCGATACGCAGTATTTT

size: -
V: TRBV25-1
J: TRBJ2-3
D: TRBD2
CDR3: CASSEVAGGHVDTQYF
DNA: TGTGCCAGCAGTGAGGTAGCGGGGGGCCATGTAGATACGCAGTATTTT

size: -
V: TRBV5-1
J: TRBJ2-2
D: TRBD2
CDR3: CASSLGTSGGQLGAGELFF
DNA: TGCGCCAGCAGCCTTGGGACTAGCGGGGGCCAACTCGGGGCCGGGGAGCTGTTTTTT

size: few
V: TRBV15
J: TRBJ2-5
D: -
CDR3: CATSREYGGPSQETQYF
DNA: TGTGCCACCAGCAGAGAGTATGGGGGGCCATCCCAAGAGACCCAGTACTTC

size: -
V: TRBV7-2
J: TRBJ2-4
D: TRBD1
CDR3: CASSAAGTGAKNIQYF
DNA: TGTGCCAGCAGCGCCGCCGGGACAGGAGCCAAAAACATTCAGTACTTC

size: few
V: TRBV5-5
J: TRBJ2-5
D: TRBD1
CDR3: CASSLAANRGETQYF
DNA: TGTGCCAGCAGCTTGGCCGCAAACAGGGGAGAGACCCAGTACTTC

size: -
V: TRBV29-1
J: TRBJ2-1
D: TRBD2
CDR3: CSVGGGRGRGSYNEQFF
DNA: TGCAGCGTCGGGGGAGGACGGGGGAGGGGCTCCTACAATGAGCAGTTCTTC

size: -
V: TRBV19
J: TRBJ2-1
D: -
CDR3: CASSIQAYNEQFF
DNA: TGTGCCAGTAGTATTCAGGCCTACAATGAGCAGTTCTTC

size: once
V: TRBV24-1
J: TRBJ2-5
D: -
CDR3: CATSDTAGKETQYF
DNA: TGTGCCACCAGTGATACGGCAGGGAAGGAGACCCAGTACTTC

size: many
V: TRBV9
J: TRBJ1-6
D: TRBD1
CDR3: CASSVTGTDSSPLHF
DNA: TGTGCCAGCAGCGTCACCGGGACAGATAGTTCACCCCTCCACTTT

size: few
V: TRBV2
J: TRBJ2-1
D: -
CDR3: CASRYRVRGYNEQFF
DNA: TGTGCCAGCAGGTACAGGGTACGGGGGTACAATGAGCAGTTCTTC

size: few
V: TRBV12-3/TRBV12-4
J: TRBJ2-2
D: TRBD2
CDR3: CASSPPPRLAGDPNTGELFF
DNA: TGTGCCAGCAGCCCCCCTCCCCGACTAGCGGGAGATCCGAACACCGGGGAGCTGTTTTTT

size: -
V: TRBV20-1
J: TRBJ2-3
D: -
CDR3: CSAVLAPGTSDTQYF
DNA: TGCAGTGCGGTACTAGCCCCCGGCACCTCAGATACGCAGTATTTT

size: -
V: TRBV2
J: TRBJ2-2
D: -
CDR3: CAGKGSGELFF
DNA: TGTGCCGGCAAGGGGTCCGGGGAGCTGTTTTTT

size: -
V: TRBV7-9
J: TRBJ1-4
D: -
CDR3: CASSPPQRDNEKLFF
DNA: TGTGCCAGCAGCCCGCCCCAACGGGACAACGAAAAACTGTTTTTT

size: -
V: TRBV6-1
J: TRBJ2-1
D: TRBD1
CDR3: CASSRQGAGNEQFF
DNA: TGTGCCAGCAGTCGGCAGGGGGCCGGCAATGAGCAGTTCTTC

size: few
V: TRBV15
J: TRBJ2-3
D: TRBD2
CDR3: CATSRVPSGGAGTDTQYF
DNA: TGTGCCACCAGCAGAGTCCCTAGCGGGGGGGCTGGCACAGATACGCAGTATTTT

size: few
V: TRBV5-1
J: TRBJ2-1
D: -
CDR3: CASSFGWGTYNEQFF
DNA: TGCGCCAGCAGCTTCGGGTGGGGGACCTACAATGAGCAGTTCTTC

size: -
V: TRBV2
J: TRBJ2-7
D: -
CDR3: CASSVREISYEQYF
DNA: TGTGCCAGCAGTGTCCGGGAAATCTCCTACGAGCAGTACTTC

size: few
V: TRBV11-1
J: TRBJ2-1
D: TRBD2
CDR3: CASSQTSGGVSTFRQFF
DNA: TGTGCCAGCAGCCAAACTAGCGGGGGGGTATCTACATTTCGGCAGTTCTTC

size: few
V: TRBV28
J: TRBJ2-2
D: TRBD1
CDR3: CASSPPTGSSGELFF
DNA: TGTGCCAGCAGTCCGCCGACAGGGTCCTCCGGGGAGCTGTTTTTT

size: many
V: TRBV20-1
J: TRBJ1-2
D: -
CDR3: CSAPGSSDYGYTF
DNA: TGCAGTGCTCCCGGGAGCTCCGACTATGGCTACACCTTC

size: few
V: TRBV12-3/TRBV12-4
J: TRBJ1-1
D: -
CDR3: CASSFKVMAAFF
DNA: TGTGCCAGCAGTTTTAAGGTGATGGCAGCTTTCTTT

size: few
V: TRBV20-1
J: TRBJ1-5
D: -
CDR3: CSARSGDQPQHF
DNA: TGCAGTGCTAGAAGCGGGGATCAGCCCCAGCATTTT

size: few
V: TRBV12-3/TRBV12-4
J: TRBJ2-3
D: -
CDR3: CASSLGRPAPDTQYF
DNA: TGTGCCAGCAGTTTGGGGCGCCCGGCCCCAGATACGCAGTATTTT

size: few
V: TRBV5-1
J: TRBJ2-2
D: -
CDR3: CASSQGGTSTGTGELFF
DNA: TGCGCCAGCAGCCAGGGGGGGACTAGTACCGGCACCGGGGAGCTGTTTTTT

size: -
V: TRBV6-4
J: TRBJ2-5
D: -
CDR3: CASSAHPGETQYF
DNA: TGTGCCAGCAGTGCTCACCCGGGGGAGACCCAGTACTTC

size: -
V: TRBV3-1
J: TRBJ1-1
D: -
CDR3: CASGVRGLNTEAFF
DNA: TGTGCCAGCGGAGTAAGGGGTTTGAACACTGAAGCTTTCTTT

size: -
V: TRBV20-1
J: TRBJ2-7
D: -
CDR3: CSARGRQSSYEQYF
DNA: TGCAGTGCTAGAGGTCGGCAGTCCTCCTACGAGCAGTACTTC

size: many
V: TRBV3-1
J: TRBJ2-5
D: -
CDR3: CASSLTVETQYF
DNA: TGTGCCAGCAGCCTGACAGTGGAGACCCAGTACTTC

size: few
V: TRBV10-3
J: TRBJ2-5
D: -
CDR3: CAISESDRETQYF
DNA: TGTGCCATCAGTGAAAGTGACAGGGAGACCCAGTACTTC

size: -
V: TRBV3-1
J: TRBJ2-7
D: TRBD2
CDR3: CASSQAGRERSEQYF
DNA: TGTGCCAGCAGCCAAGCTGGGCGGGAGAGGAGCGAGCAGTACTTC

size: -
V: TRBV11-2
J: TRBJ2-1
D: -
CDR3: CASSFWGQGYNEQFF
DNA: TGTGCCAGCAGCTTTTGGGGGCAGGGGTACAATGAGCAGTTCTTC

size: -
V: TRBV29-1
J: TRBJ2-5
D: -
CDR3: CSVEAKGVGQTYQETQYF
DNA: TGCAGCGTTGAAGCAAAAGGGGTAGGACAGACCTACCAAGAGACCCAGTACTTC

size: few
V: TRBV6-5
J: TRBJ1-2
D: TRBD1
CDR3: CASSYSNRGDGYTF
DNA: TGTGCCAGCAGTTACTCGAACAGGGGGGATGGCTACACCTTC

size: many
V: TRBV5-1
J: TRBJ2-2
D: -
CDR3: CASSKTTPTDRGELFF
DNA: TGCGCCAGCAGCAAAACCACCCCGACCGACAGAGGGGAGCTGTTTTTT

size: few
V: TRBV18
J: TRBJ2-1
D: -
CDR3: CASSPGPGTGNEQFF
DNA: TGTGCCAGCTCACCCGGACCGGGAACCGGGAATGAGCAGTTCTTC

size: few
V: TRBV14
J: TRBJ2-1
D: -
CDR3: CASSQAYQGFSYNEQFF
DNA: TGTGCCAGCAGCCAAGCATATCAGGGTTTTTCCTACAATGAGCAGTTCTTC

size: few
V: TRBV14
J: TRBJ2-5
D: TRBD2
CDR3: CASSQAGVVETQYF
DNA: TGTGCCAGCAGCCAGGCGGGAGTAGTAGAGACCCAGTACTTC

size: -
V: TRBV18
J: TRBJ2-1
D: -
CDR3: CASSPWGMGNNEQFF
DNA: TGTGCCAGCTCACCATGGGGGATGGGCAACAATGAGCAGTTCTTC

size: -
V: TRBV20-1
J: TRBJ2-3
D: -
CDR3: CSARDSGENTDTQYF
DNA: TGCAGTGCTAGAGATTCAGGGGAAAACACAGATACGCAGTATTTT

size: few
V: TRBV7-6
J: TRBJ2-5
D: -
CDR3: CASSFFLAETQYF
DNA: TGTGCCAGCAGCTTTTTTCTAGCAGAGACCCAGTACTTC

size: -
V: TRBV12-3/TRBV12-4
J: TRBJ2-6
D: TRBD1
CDR3: CASSFGTGLSGANVLTF
DNA: TGTGCCAGCAGTTTCGGGACAGGTCTTTCTGGGGCCAACGTCCTGACTTTC

size: few
V: TRBV11-3
J: TRBJ2-3
D: TRBD2
CDR3: CASQRVGGRSTDTQYF
DNA: TGTGCCAGCCAAAGGGTGGGCGGGAGGAGCACAGATACGCAGTATTTT

size: few
V: TRBV29-1
J: TRBJ2-5
D: -
CDR3: CSVDEETQYF
DNA: TGCAGCGTTGATGAAGAGACCCAGTACTTC

size: -
V: TRBV12-3/TRBV12-4
J: TRBJ1-1
D: -
CDR3: CASSSPGWTEAFF
DNA: TGTGCCAGCAGTTCTCCAGGGTGGACTGAAGCTTTCTTT

size: few
V: TRBV28
J: TRBJ2-7
D: -
CDR3: CASTTNPGTYEQYF
DNA: TGTGCCAGCACCACCAACCCAGGGACCTACGAGCAGTACTTC

size: -
V: TRBV7-2
J: TRBJ2-4
D: -
CDR3: CASSLARLGVVAKNIQYF
DNA: TGTGCCAGCAGCTTAGCGAGATTAGGGGTCGTAGCCAAAAACATTCAGTACTTC

size: few
V: TRBV28
J: TRBJ1-5
D: TRBD1
CDR3: CASSFGTGHQPQHF
DNA: TGTGCCAGCAGTTTTGGGACAGGGCATCAGCCCCAGCATTTT

size: few
V: TRBV20-1
J: TRBJ2-2
D: TRBD2
CDR3: CSARPSGPNTGELFF
DNA: TGCAGTGCCAGGCCTAGCGGGCCGAACACCGGGGAGCTGTTTTTT

size: -
V: TRBV12-3/TRBV12-4
J: TRBJ2-4
D: TRBD2
CDR3: CASSKGLAGGPGGNIQYF
DNA: TGTGCCAGCAGTAAAGGACTAGCGGGAGGACCGGGCGGAAACATTCAGTACTTC

size: -
V: TRBV6-2/TRBV6-3
J: TRBJ1-4
D: TRBD1
CDR3: CASSSRDRGQVNEKLFF
DNA: TGTGCCAGCAGTTCCCGGGACAGGGGGCAAGTTAATGAAAAACTGTTTTTT

size: -
V: TRBV20-1
J: TRBJ2-5
D: TRBD2
CDR3: CSARRSSGRVKTQYF
DNA: TGCAGTGCTAGACGGTCTAGCGGGAGAGTGAAGACCCAGTACTTC

size: -
V: TRBV10-3
J: TRBJ2-6
D: -
CDR3: CAISAGSLSGANVLTF
DNA: TGTGCCATCAGTGCAGGCAGCCTCTCTGGGGCCAACGTCCTGACTTTC